This TCR beta chain was retrieved from a study of cytomegalovirus exposure and HLA in healthy donors. General observations from the study: HLA-A and HLA-B allele assignments for most subjects were reportedly predicted accurately using TCR beta sequences. Earlier results showed most TCR beta V segments being productive about 87% or about 30% of the time.

CDR1 and CDR2 (germline): SNHLY, FYNNEI. V was clipped by 9 bases and J by 0 bases, with 20 bases between them. This CDR3 region has 16 residues. 60 Vbeta and 13 Jbeta primers were used in PCR. TCRdb's table, derived via immunoSEQ multiplex PCR, lists solely in-frame clones and lacks some. Among 90,000 to 100,000 clones listed, about 81% were seen once. To note about this clone: Its antigen is not identified.

Sequenced sample: PBMCs. The receptor's source is a man aged 35 to 55 in good health and CMV-seronegative. The chain has TRBV2 and TRBJ1-1; maybe TRBD1 (5 bases). This chain's CDR3 is CARGGQGGIMNTEAFF. As DNA, the CDR3 is TGTGCCAGGGGTGGGCAGGGCGGGATAATGAACACTGAAGCTTTCTTT.